This T cell receptor beta chain came from a study of blood T cell repertoires in COVID-19. In the study overall: Specimens from acute and convalescent COVID-19 originated in the United States, Italy and Spain. From T cells, B-cell-depleted T cells, or PBMCs came the material, which was cDNA or gDNA.

Trimming at V came to 4 bases and at J to 7 bases, leaving 3 bases not matched to a gene. The CDR3 covers 14 residues. Germline assignment: CDR1 WNHNN and CDR2 SYGVQD (reference sequence). In the authors' workflow: The authors estimated nucleated cell counts from reference gene primer amplification. Data came from immunoSEQ multiplex PCR; TCRdb stores just in-frame clones and leaves some out. V, J and clone size were drawn from that table, and D and trimming were deduced from the DNA. The sample has 100,000 or so clones, around 87% seen once. The V call is TRBV10-1, the J call TRBJ1-5, with 11 bases matching TRBD1. The TCR sequence derives from a man aged 45 to 65 with active or convalescent COVID-19. Material for sequencing was peripheral blood. The CDR3 nucleotides read TGCGCCAGCAGTGTTGGGACAGGGGGGCAGCCCCAGCATTTT. Encoded protein: CASSVGTGGQPQHF.